This passage covers 17 T cell receptor beta chains from one sample sequenced in a study of blood T cells in healthy people across ages. Combining a sample-barcoded 5' primer with a J-beta primer mix, a second PCR ran for 7 to 11 cycles. TCRdb re-called the 5' RACE reads with MiXCR, one entry per CDR3 protein. The sample carries about 1.8 million distinct CDR3 sequences, 49% recorded once. Input material: blood. The receptors shown here come from a middle-aged woman in good health.

The table lists this clonotype with a count of one. This sequence joins TRBV5-4 and TRBJ2-3; 10 bases line up with TRBD2. This CDR3 comprises 19 residues. V dropped 0 bases and J dropped 4; count of bases not matched to a gene: 14. CDR1 is SGHNT, CDR2 YYREEE, per germline (reference sequence). CDR3 in amino acids: CASSLDQRGGPPPADTQYF. The CDR3 DNA follows: TGTGCCAGCAGCTTGGACCAGCGGGGGGGCCCACCTCCCGCAGATACGCAGTATTTT.

This clonotype was detected a few times. V and J are TRBV5-6 and TRBJ1-2; TRBD1 aligns across 8 bases. V was pared by 4 bases and J by 0 bases, with 8 bases of the junction left unmatched. CDR1 is SGHDT and CDR2 is YYEEEE in the germline V gene. The CDR3 is 16 residues long. DNA for the CDR3: TGTGCCAGCAGCCGCGGACAGGGCGCTACTAACTATGGCTACACCTTC. It encodes CASSRGQGATNYGYTF.

This sequence joins TRBV20-1 and TRBJ2-6; 7 bases are shared with TRBD1. The germline V gene encodes CDR1 DFQATT and CDR2 SNEGSKA (reference sequence). V gave up 5 bases and J gave up 2 bases; unmatched junction bases: 6. The CDR3 length is 15 residues. The CDR3 nucleotides are TGCAGTGCTTATGACAGGGCACCTGGGGCCAACGTCCTGACTTTC. Residues: CSAYDRAPGANVLTF.

This chain connects TRBV20-1 to TRBJ1-4; no reliable D call. This CDR3 has 16 amino acids. Germline CDR1 and CDR2: DFQATT and SNEGSKA (reference sequence). V was cut by 1 base and J by 7 bases, with 19 bases left in between. The CDR3 DNA reads TGCAGTGCTAGAGCCAGCCTTAAATCGTTCTGTGAAAAACTGTTTTTT. Amino acid sequence: CSARASLKSFCEKLFF.

J is TRBJ2-7 and V is TRBV6-2 or TRBV6-3, with 9 positions matching TRBD1. This CDR3 has 17 residues. With V trimmed by 0 bases and J by 0 bases, 6 bases remained unmatched. The germline gives CDR1 MNHEY, CDR2 SVGEGT. Written as DNA, the CDR3 is TGTGCCAGCAGTTACTCACCGGGACAGGGAAGCTCCTACGAGCAGTACTTC. It translates to CASSYSPGQGSSYEQYF.

The CDR3 coding sequence is TGTGCTAGTGGTTTGGTACGGGACAGCGGGAACACTGAAGCTTTCTTT. It translates to CASGLVRDSGNTEAFF. The gene calls are TRBV12-5 and TRBJ1-1, with 7 positions matching TRBD1. The CDR3 runs to 16 residues. Trimming took 0 bases from V and 1 from J; bases not matched to a gene: 5. Germline-derived CDR1 and CDR2 are LGHNT and FRNRAP.

The chain is built from TRBV2 and TRBJ2-4, with TRBD1 matching over 10 bases. The DNA end is a closer match to TRBJ2-7, so the J assignment may be wrong. Germline V gene data show CDR1 as SNHLY and CDR2 as FYNNEI. The CDR3 covers 13 residues. The chain's CDR3 is CASGTGAIYEQYF. Here the CDR3 DNA reads TGTGCCAGCGGGACAGGGGCAATCTACGAGCAGTACTTC.

In this sample, this clonotype turned up a few times. J is TRBJ2-3 and V is TRBV12-3 or TRBV12-4, with 8 bases identical to TRBD2. CDR3 length: 15 amino acids. With 5 bases clipped from V and 0 bases from J, the junction kept 4 bases outside the gene matches. The CDR3 nucleotides read TGTGCCAGCAGTGGAGCGGGGGTTAGCACAGATACGCAGTATTTT. It encodes CASSGAGVSTDTQYF.

V gene TRBV15 combines with J gene TRBJ1-6; D is perhaps TRBD1 (5 bases). The length of the CDR3 is 15 residues. Germline CDR1 reads LNHNV; CDR2 reads YYDKDF (reference sequence). With 0 bases removed from V and 9 bases from J, the gap between germline ends came to 12 bases. The CDR3 sequence is CATSRDLGLGSPLHF. Written as DNA, the CDR3 is TGTGCCACCAGCAGAGATCTGGGGCTGGGTTCACCCCTCCACTTT. The entire variable domain, with the rest obtained from reference TRBV15 and TRBJ1-6, is as follows: DAMVIQNPRYQVTQFGKPVTLSCSQTLNHNVMYWYQQKSSQAPKLLFHYYDKDFNNEADTPDNFQSRRPNTSFCFLDIRSPGLGDTAMYLCATSRDLGLGSPLHFGNGTRLTVT.

The chain joins TRBV7-2 to TRBJ2-7; TRBD2 is a possible D gene (5 bases). Judging by the DNA end, TRBJ2-4 fits better; the J call may be wrong. The CDR3 is 13 residues long. Germline CDR1 is SGHTA and CDR2 is FQGNSA. DNA for the CDR3: TGTGCCAGCAGCGTGGAGAGGCGGGACATTCAGTACTTC. Its translation: CASSVERRDIQYF.

The V call is TRBV12-3 or TRBV12-4, the J call TRBJ2-7; D is perhaps TRBD2 (6 bases). V shed 1 base and J shed 0 bases, with 13 bases lying between them. The length of the CDR3 is 16 residues. CDR3 amino acids: CASSLETAGSSYEQYF. CDR3 nucleotides: TGTGCCAGCAGTTTAGAGACGGCGGGAAGCTCCTACGAGCAGTACTTC.

The genes are TRBV4-1 and TRBJ2-4; 8 bases are a match to TRBD1. V dropped 0 bases and J dropped 5; count of bases not matched to a gene: 3. CDR1 and CDR2 (germline): MGHRA, YSYEKL. The CDR3 is 15 amino acids. The CDR3 loop reads CASSQDPTGENIQYF. The DNA of the CDR3 is TGCGCCAGCAGCCAAGATCCGACAGGGGAAAACATTCAGTACTTC.

This chain joins TRBV7-9 and TRBJ1-2; D is unclear. CDR1 and CDR2 from the germline V gene are SEHNR and FQNEAQ (reference sequence). V lost 9 bases to trimming and J lost 4 bases, with 15 bases between them. The CDR3 has 13 residues. The CDR3 bases are TGTGCCAGTAGGACGGCAGATAGCTATGGCTACACCTTC. This gives the protein CASRTADSYGYTF. Filled out from reference TRBV7-9 and TRBJ1-2, the complete variable domain reads DTGVSQNPRHKITKRGQNVTFRCDPISEHNRLYWYRQTLGQGPEFLTYFQNEAQLEKSRLLSDRFSAERPKGSFSTLEIQRTEQGDSAMYLCASRTADSYGYTFGSGTRLTVV.

The chain employs TRBV7-2 and TRBJ2-3, with D possibly TRBD2 on 5 matching bases. The CDR3 loop spans 16 amino acids. V shed 5 bases and J shed 1 base, with 16 bases lying between them. Germline assignment: CDR1 SGHTA and CDR2 FQGNSA. The CDR3 coding sequence is TGTGCCAGCAGCCCGACTACTCCCCAGGGCACAGATACGCAGTATTTT. This codes for CASSPTTPQGTDTQYF.

This sequence joins TRBV12-3 or TRBV12-4 and TRBJ2-7; the D gene could be TRBD1 or TRBD2 (5 bases each). Trimming took 3 bases from V and 4 from J, leaving 13 bases between them. This CDR3 contains 14 residues. The CDR3 nucleotides read TGTGCCAGCAGTTTGGGGACGGATGGTTACGAGCAGTACTTC. Protein: CASSLGTDGYEQYF.

This clonotype has more than one count but fewer than ten. The gene calls are TRBV2 and TRBJ2-1, with 12 bases aligning to TRBD1. Germline loops: CDR1 SNHLY, CDR2 FYNNEI. After removal of 11 bases from V and 7 bases from J, the junction contained 9 bases not matched to a gene. CDR3 size: 14 residues. This CDR3 is CAGNRDRGQNEQFF. The CDR3 DNA reads as TGTGCCGGAAACCGGGACAGGGGGCAGAATGAGCAGTTCTTC.

The genes are TRBV9 and TRBJ2-3, with D hard to call. V lost 0 bases to trimming and J lost 0 bases, with 14 bases between them. The CDR3 is 17 amino acids. Germline V gene lookup returns CDR1 SGDLS and CDR2 YYNGEE. In DNA form, the CDR3 reads TGTGCCAGCAGCGTAGGTCAATGGATGACTAGCACAGATACGCAGTATTTT. This encodes CASSVGQWMTSTDTQYF.